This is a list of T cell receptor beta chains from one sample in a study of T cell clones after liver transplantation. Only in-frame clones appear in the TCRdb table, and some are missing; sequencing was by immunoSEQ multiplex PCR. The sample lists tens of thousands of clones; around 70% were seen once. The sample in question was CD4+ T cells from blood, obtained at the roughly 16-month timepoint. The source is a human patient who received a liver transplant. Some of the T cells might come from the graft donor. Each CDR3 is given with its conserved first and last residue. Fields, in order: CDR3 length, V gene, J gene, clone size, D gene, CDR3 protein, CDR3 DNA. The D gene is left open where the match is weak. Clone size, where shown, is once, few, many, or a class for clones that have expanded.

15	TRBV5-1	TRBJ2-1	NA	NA	CASSPTGPLSNEQFF	TGCGCCAGCAGCCCAACGGGGCCTCTTAGCAATGAGCAGTTCTTC
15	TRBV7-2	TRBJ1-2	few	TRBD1	CASSLGGTGGVGYTF	TGTGCCAGCAGCTTAGGCGGAACAGGGGGGGTCGGCTACACCTTC
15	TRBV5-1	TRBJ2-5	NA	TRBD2	CASSWTSGEGETQYF	TGCGCCAGCAGCTGGACTAGCGGAGAGGGAGAGACCCAGTACTTC
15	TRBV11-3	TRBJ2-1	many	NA	CASSLEGVGYNEQFF	TGTGCCAGCAGCTTAGAGGGGGTTGGTTACAATGAGCAGTTCTTC
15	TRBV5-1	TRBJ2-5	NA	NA	CASRKSLPVQETQYF	TGCGCCAGCAGGAAGAGCCTTCCCGTCCAAGAGACCCAGTACTTC
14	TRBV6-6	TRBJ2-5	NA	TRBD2	CASSRTRQQETQYF	TGTGCCAGCAGTAGGACTAGACAACAAGAGACCCAGTACTTC
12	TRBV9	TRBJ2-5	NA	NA	CASSDPGETQYF	TGTGCCAGCAGCGACCCAGGGGAGACCCAGTACTTC
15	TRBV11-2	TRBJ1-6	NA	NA	CASSLEGPLMGPLHF	TGTGCCAGCAGCTTAGAAGGCCCACTGATGGGGCCCCTCCACTTT
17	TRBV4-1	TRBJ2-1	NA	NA	CASSHPGGLSSYNEQFF	TGCGCCAGCAGCCACCCCGGGGGCCTAAGCTCCTACAATGAGCAGTTCTTC
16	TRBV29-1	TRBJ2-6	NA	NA	CSVESWQDSGANVLTF	TGCAGCGTTGAGTCGTGGCAAGACTCTGGGGCCAACGTCCTGACTTTC
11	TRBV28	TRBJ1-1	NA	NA	CVTGLNTEAFF	TGTGTTACTGGGTTAAATACTGAAGCTTTCTTT